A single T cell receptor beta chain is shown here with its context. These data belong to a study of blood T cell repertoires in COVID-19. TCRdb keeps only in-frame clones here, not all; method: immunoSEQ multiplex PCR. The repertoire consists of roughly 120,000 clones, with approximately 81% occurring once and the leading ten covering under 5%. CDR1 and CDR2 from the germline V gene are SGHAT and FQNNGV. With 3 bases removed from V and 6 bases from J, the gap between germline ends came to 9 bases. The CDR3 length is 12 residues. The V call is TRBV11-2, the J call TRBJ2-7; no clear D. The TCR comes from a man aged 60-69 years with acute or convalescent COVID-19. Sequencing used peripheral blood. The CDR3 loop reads CASSFLSGEQYF. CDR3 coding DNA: TGTGCCAGCAGCTTTTTATCAGGCGAGCAGTACTTC.